This T cell receptor (beta chain) was profiled in a study of radiation and T cells in renal cell carcinoma. The germline V gene has CDR1 SGHTA and CDR2 FQGNSA. The CDR3 is made up of 19 amino acids. V was shortened by 3 bases and J by 1 base, with 24 bases between the two germline ends. The repertoire was sequenced with immunoSEQ multiplex PCR; TCRdb's copy has only in-frame clones and lacks some. The table includes 150,000 to 180,000 clones, approximately 90% detected once. Indicated time point: blood 2 weeks post-SBRT. Documented treatment: 15 Gy SBRT to primary tumor, nephrectomy 4 weeks later. The origin of this receptor is a woman in her forties or fifties with renal cell carcinoma. The chain is built from TRBV7-2 and TRBJ1-2; possible D gene TRBD1, 5 bases. The specimen comprised blood, sampled from a patient whose treatment included radiotherapy and nephrectomy. CDR3 loop: CASSLEPWQGISINYGYTF. The CDR3 DNA follows: TGTGCCAGCAGCTTGGAACCCTGGCAGGGAATCTCCATTAACTATGGCTACACCTTC.